These 19 T cell receptor beta chains were all obtained from the same sample, sequenced in a study of Ad26.COV2.S vaccination and SARS-CoV-2 variants. Clones were sequenced by immunoSEQ multiplex PCR, and TCRdb holds only the in-frame ones, with some missing. Of a few hundred thousand clones listed, almost 90% are singletons. As for treatment: over 15 received Ad26.COV2.S at low or high dose, single or two shots; 5 received placebo; per-sample allocation not given. The study sampled participants on day 63 after the first vaccine or placebo injection. Specimen: peripheral blood, collected in a trial of Ad26.COV2.S vaccine versus placebo. Source of these receptors: a person aged 18 to 59 who received the Ad26.COV2.S COVID-19 vaccine or a placebo.

The rearrangement links TRBV20-1 to TRBJ2-1; D is undetermined. The CDR3 loop spans 11 amino acids. Germline V CDR1 and CDR2: DFQATT, SNEGSKA (reference sequence). The V end lost 3 bases, the J end lost 12 bases, and 12 bases lay between the germline ends. The CDR3 region is CSASLNFRQFF. The CDR3 DNA reads as TGCAGTGCTAGTTTGAACTTCCGGCAGTTCTTC.

The chain has TRBV5-4 and TRBJ1-2; the D gene is possibly TRBD1 (6 bases). The CDR3 consists of 15 residues. Germline CDR1 reads SGHNT; CDR2 reads YYREEE (reference sequence). The germline V and J ends were trimmed by 7 bases and 8 bases, with 24 bases remaining between them. The CDR3 DNA reads as TGTGCCAGCCGGGCATTAACAGGGCCCCCCAAAGGCTACACCTTC. Amino acid sequence: CASRALTGPPKGYTF.

This chain connects TRBV21-1 to TRBJ1-2; TRBD1, the table's D call, was not compared with the DNA. TRBV21-1 constitutes a pseudogene. The CDR3 has 19 amino acids. This chain's CDR3 is CASSHRTRDRQRPNYGYTF. The CDR3, as DNA: TGTGCCAGCTCGCATAGAACCCGGGACAGACAAAGGCCTAACTATGGCTACACCTTC.

This rearrangement joins TRBV11-2 to TRBJ1-1, with D possibly being TRBD1 (6 bases). V lost 6 bases to trimming and J lost 9 bases, with 17 bases between them. The CDR3 runs to 13 residues. CDR1 is SGHAT and CDR2 is FQNNGV in the germline V gene. The CDR3 spells CASRKTGTKKAFF. The CDR3 nucleotides read TGTGCCAGCAGGAAGACAGGCACAAAAAAAGCTTTCTTT. Variable domain in full (rest from reference TRBV11-2 and TRBJ1-1): EAGVAQSPRYKIIEKRQSVAFWCNPISGHATLYWYQQILGQGPKLLIQFQNNGVVDDSQLPKDRFSAERLKGVDSTLKIQPAKLEDSAVYLCASRKTGTKKAFFGQGTRLTVV.

The V gene is TRBV11-3, the J gene TRBJ2-3; D ambiguous. V lost 5 bases to trimming and J lost 2 bases, with 8 bases between them. The CDR3 runs to 13 residues. CDR1 and CDR2 (germline): SGHNT, YENEEA. The CDR3, as DNA: TGTGCCAGCAGCACCACTCACACAGATACGCAGTATTTT. Protein: CASSTTHTDTQYF.

This clone was observed once. The rearrangement joins TRBV5-4 to TRBJ2-5; 7 bases align to TRBD2. J gave up 5 bases and V 4 bases, and 14 bases lay outside the gene matches. CDR3 length: 16 residues. The V gene's germline CDR1 is SGHNT and CDR2 YYREEE (reference sequence). The CDR3 DNA follows: TGTGCCAGCAGCCCCCCGGGGCTAAGGGGAGGGGAGACCCAGTACTTC. This sequence encodes CASSPPGLRGGETQYF. Together with reference TRBV5-4 and TRBJ2-5, the CDR3 gives the full variable domain: ETGVTQSPTHLIKTRGQQVTLRCSSQSGHNTVSWYQQALGQGPQFIFQYYREEENGRGNFPPRFSGLQFPNYSSELNVNALELDDSALYLCASSPPGLRGGETQYFGPGTRLLVL.

The chain couples TRBV4-1 to TRBJ1-1; possibly TRBD1 for D (5 bases). V was pared by 4 bases and J by 4 bases, with 7 bases between. CDR1 MGHRA and CDR2 YSYEKL come from the germline V gene. This CDR3 spans 12 amino acids. CDR3 protein: CASSPGLTEAFF. As DNA, the CDR3 is TGCGCCAGCAGCCCAGGGCTCACTGAAGCTTTCTTT.

This rearrangement joins TRBV12-5 to TRBJ1-1, with TRBD1 as a possible D gene (6 bases). The germline CDR1 and CDR2 sequences are LGHNT and FRNRAP. Between the trimmed V and J ends, which lost 0 bases and 4 bases, there was a span of 12 bases. There are 15 residues in the CDR3. The CDR3 spells CASGLVPGAGTEAFF. CDR3 coding DNA: TGTGCTAGTGGTTTGGTACCAGGGGCGGGCACTGAAGCTTTCTTT.

The J gene is TRBJ2-1, the V gene TRBV2; maybe TRBD2 (7 bases). Deletions cut 8 bases from V and 0 bases from J, with 14 bases between. The length of the CDR3 is 15 residues. The germline CDR1 and CDR2 sequences are SNHLY and FYNNEI. Here the CDR3 reads CASREGGASYNEQFF. In DNA, the CDR3 is TGTGCCAGCCGCGAAGGGGGGGCCTCCTACAATGAGCAGTTCTTC.

This clone has just one count. J is TRBJ1-2 and V is TRBV6-1; D unresolved. The ends were cut back, 0 bases at V and 4 bases at J, with 12 bases in the middle. The CDR3 contains 15 residues. Germline values: CDR1 MNHNS, CDR2 SASEGT. DNA of the CDR3: TGTGCCAGCAGTGAAGCGCTTCCAAACCTCTATGGCTACACCTTC. Translated, it gives CASSEALPNLYGYTF.

The chain couples TRBV7-9 to TRBJ1-2, with 8 bases identical to TRBD1. The CDR3 consists of 16 residues. CDR1 and CDR2 from the germline V gene are SEHNR and FQNEAQ (reference sequence). Trimming at V came to 3 bases and at J to 6 bases, leaving 12 bases not matched to a gene. CDR3 nucleotide sequence: TGTGCCAGCAGCTTGAACTTGAGACAGGGGCCGAATGGCTACACCTTC. It is translated as CASSLNLRQGPNGYTF. Supplemented by reference TRBV7-9 and TRBJ1-2, the full variable domain reads DTGVSQNPRHKITKRGQNVTFRCDPISEHNRLYWYRQTLGQGPEFLTYFQNEAQLEKSRLLSDRFSAERPKGSFSTLEIQRTEQGDSAMYLCASSLNLRQGPNGYTFGSGTRLTVV.

V gene TRBV6-5 combines with J gene TRBJ1-4; perhaps TRBD1 as D (6 bases). The CDR3 loop spans 15 amino acids. The germline V gene encodes CDR1 MNHEY and CDR2 SVGAGI. The germline V and J ends were trimmed by 6 bases and 5 bases, with 16 bases remaining between them. The CDR3 DNA reads TGTGCCAGCAGCTACAGGGTTTATGGGAATGAAAAACTGTTTTTT. It codes for CASSYRVYGNEKLFF.

The gene calls are TRBV6-5 and TRBJ1-2; the match to TRBD1 covers 7 bases. This CDR3 spans 13 amino acids. V gave up 6 bases and J gave up 5 bases; unmatched junction bases: 6. Germline V gives CDR1 MNHEY, CDR2 SVGAGI. CDR3 protein: CASRVTGEYGYTF. CDR3 nucleotides: TGTGCCAGCAGAGTCACAGGGGAATATGGCTACACCTTC.

The V and J genes are TRBV2 and TRBJ2-1; no firm D call. This CDR3 has 13 residues. V shed 7 bases and J shed 7 bases, with 14 bases lying between them. Germline CDR1 SNHLY, CDR2 FYNNEI. The CDR3 DNA reads as TGTGCCAGCAAGGGTAGTATGTGGAATGAGCAGTTCTTC. Its protein product is CASKGSMWNEQFF.

This chain uses TRBV3-1 (or the pseudogene TRBV3-2) with TRBJ1-4; no reliable D call. Germline-derived CDR1 and CDR2 are LGHDT and YNNKEL (reference sequence). V lost 0 bases and J 7 bases, leaving 18 bases between the germline ends. The CDR3 is 17 residues long. CDR3 loop: CASSQEIGGVGGEKLFF. The CDR3 bases are TGTGCCAGCAGCCAAGAGATCGGTGGGGTCGGTGGTGAAAAACTGTTTTTT.

This clone has more than one count but fewer than ten. The J gene is TRBJ2-2, the V gene TRBV5-1; 10 positions agree with TRBD1. Looked up from germline, CDR1 is SGHRS and CDR2 is YFSETQ. The CDR3 spans 16 residues. V lost 5 bases and J lost 5; bases outside the gene matches: 9. The CDR3 region is CASSLGTGARTGELFF. In DNA form, the CDR3 reads TGCGCCAGCAGTCTGGGGACAGGGGCACGAACCGGGGAGCTGTTTTTT.

The rearrangement links TRBV19 to TRBJ1-3; D unclear. The V gene's germline CDR1 is LNHDA and CDR2 SQIVND (reference sequence). Trimming pared 3 bases from V and 4 bases from J, leaving 10 bases between. The CDR3 is made up of 14 amino acids. The chain's CDR3 is CASSMREAGNTIYF. Written as DNA, the CDR3 is TGTGCCAGTAGTATGAGGGAGGCCGGAAACACCATATATTTT.

V usage is TRBV19 and J usage is TRBJ1-5; possibly TRBD1 for D (6 bases). The CDR3 is 14 amino acids. Germline-derived CDR1 and CDR2 are LNHDA and SQIVND (reference sequence). The germline V and J ends were trimmed by 5 bases and 9 bases, with 17 bases remaining between them. The CDR3 sequence: CASSPTGLRWPQHF. The CDR3 coding sequence is TGTGCCAGTAGTCCAACAGGGCTTCGGTGGCCCCAGCATTTT.

The chain carries TRBV5-4 and TRBJ2-1, with TRBD2 identical over 12 bases. The CDR3 extends over 19 amino acids. Per germline, CDR1 SGHNT and CDR2 YYREEE (reference sequence). Unmatched junction bases numbered 18, after V lost 4 bases and J lost 7 bases. For the CDR3, the DNA is TGTGCCAGCAGCGCTAGCGGGAGGGCCGTTTGGGGGCCTGGGAATGAGCAGTTCTTC. It translates to CASSASGRAVWGPGNEQFF.